This T cell receptor beta chain appears in the sequencing data of a study of T cells after yellow fever vaccination. From germline, CDR1 is ENHRY and CDR2 SYGVKD. Trimming stripped 1 base from V and 4 bases from J, with 3 bases between. The CDR3 runs 12 residues. This clonotype was observed a handful of times. A read error may be the cause here, since a much bigger clone is one base away. TCRdb analysed the 5' RACE reads with MiXCR anew, one entry per CDR3 protein. The sample lists some 340,000 distinct CDR3 sequences, about 10% occurring once. This chain uses TRBV10-3 with TRBJ2-3; D is unclear. This sequence originates from a man between 18 and 29 years old who received the YFV17D yellow fever vaccine. Source: CD4+ T cells sorted from PBMCs, taken 45 days after the yellow fever booster vaccination. The CDR3 DNA follows: TGTGCCATCAGTGAGTGGGCAGATACGCAGTATTTT. It yields the protein CAISEWADTQYF.